The TCR beta chain under discussion was sequenced for a study of monozygotic twins with inflammatory bowel disease. A note on this clonotype: Its antigen is not identified.

TCRdb reprocessed the 5' RACE reads and stores each CDR3 protein as one record, lacking DNA. This specimen shows over 120,000 distinct CDR3 sequences; the ten leading clones hold approximately 1.2%. Study observations and caveats: Healthy twins showed more clonotype sharing with others than IBD patients, especially patients with disease activity.

CDR1 is SGHAT, CDR2 FQDESV, per germline (reference sequence). This CDR3 is 17 amino acids long. J is TRBJ2-6 and V is TRBV11-1; TCRdb reports TRBD1, a call that lacks DNA to check it against. Sequenced input: blood. This sequence originates from a human donor with ulcerative colitis or Crohn's disease, or a healthy co-twin of an affected twin (not recorded which). The CDR3 loop reads CASSSMAGASGANVLTF. The entire variable domain, with the rest obtained from reference TRBV11-1 and TRBJ2-6, is as follows: EAEVAQSPRYKITEKSQAVAFWCDPISGHATLYWYRQILGQGPELLVQFQDESVVDDSQLPKDRFSAERLKGVDSTLKIQPAELGDSAMYLCASSSMAGASGANVLTFGAGSRLTVL.